The 17 T cell receptor beta chains reported below all come from one sample, sequenced in a study of cytomegalovirus exposure and HLA in healthy donors. In the PCR, 60 Vbeta and 13 Jbeta primers were used. Clones were sequenced by immunoSEQ multiplex PCR, and TCRdb holds only the in-frame ones, with some missing. This sample carries about 48,000 clones, with 2% to 2.5% going to the ten biggest clones. The sample consisted of PBMCs. The source of these receptors is a woman in her thirties or forties in good health and CMV-seronegative.

The chain uses TRBV19 and TRBJ1-3; no clear D. The CDR3 is 15 residues long. Between the trimmed V and J ends, which lost 8 bases and 0 bases, there was a span of 14 bases. Germline V gene sequence: CDR1 LNHDA, CDR2 SQIVND (reference sequence). The CDR3 nucleotides read TGTGCCAGTCGAAGGATCGAGGGCTCTGGAAACACCATATATTTT. It yields the protein CASRRIEGSGNTIYF.

V is TRBV5-1 and J is TRBJ1-1; 9 bases align to TRBD1. The V gene's germline CDR1 is SGHRS and CDR2 YFSETQ. The CDR3 runs 14 residues. The V segment lost 1 base and the J segment 3 bases; nucleotides outside the gene matches: 1. The CDR3 DNA sequence: TGCGCCAGCAGCTTGCGACAGGGGGACACTGAAGCTTTCTTT. This translates into CASSLRQGDTEAFF. Drawing the rest from reference TRBV5-1 and TRBJ1-1, the complete variable domain is KAGVTQTPRYLIKTRGQQVTLSCSPISGHRSVSWYQQTPGQGLQFLFEYFSETQRNKGNFPGRFSGRQFSNSRSEMNVSTLELGDSALYLCASSLRQGDTEAFFGQGTRLTVV.

The V gene is TRBV6-5, the J gene TRBJ2-1, with 9 bases fitting TRBD2. The V and J ends lost 4 bases and 5 bases, in that order; junction bases with no gene match: 9. The CDR3 has 16 amino acids. Germline CDR1 and CDR2: MNHEY and SVGAGI. The CDR3 sequence is CASSLKSGGKDNEQFF. The CDR3 DNA follows: TGTGCCAGCAGTTTAAAAAGCGGGGGGAAGGACAATGAGCAGTTCTTC.

This chain joins TRBV7-5 and TRBJ1-2. TRBV7-5 is a pseudogene locus. The CDR3 has 16 amino acids. The CDR3 nucleotides read TGTGCCAGAAGCTTATGGCGGAAGCTAACTAACTATGGCTACACCTTC. Translation: CARSLWRKLTNYGYTF.

The gene calls are TRBV7-2 and TRBJ2-5; 13 nucleotides match TRBD2. The V gene's germline CDR1 is SGHTA and CDR2 FQGNSA. Losses at the gene ends were 1 base for V and 4 bases for J; bases not matched to a gene: 0. The CDR3 is made up of 15 amino acids. CDR3 residues: CASSLGTSGGETQYF. CDR3 DNA sequence: TGTGCCAGCAGCTTAGGGACTAGCGGGGGAGAGACCCAGTACTTC.

The chain joins TRBV4-1 to TRBJ2-3; 13 bases are shared with TRBD2. Per the germline V gene, CDR1 is MGHRA and CDR2 is YSYEKL. The V and J ends lost 1 base and 4 bases, in that order; junction bases with no gene match: 5. This CDR3 is built from 17 residues. The CDR3 loop is CASSQAWTSGGADTQYF. The CDR3 nucleotides read TGCGCCAGCAGCCAAGCGTGGACTAGCGGGGGTGCAGATACGCAGTATTTT.

J is TRBJ1-5 and V is TRBV4-1; D uncertain. CDR1 MGHRA and CDR2 YSYEKL come from the germline V gene. Trimming removed 0 bases from V and 6 bases from J, with 6 bases in between. This CDR3 has 13 residues. CDR3 region: CASSQDRGQPQHF. The CDR3 DNA follows: TGCGCCAGCAGCCAAGATAGAGGTCAGCCCCAGCATTTT.

The chain combines TRBV5-1 with TRBJ2-1, with 7 bases matching TRBD1. V shed 1 base and J 6 bases; nucleotides not matched to a gene: 7. CDR1 SGHRS and CDR2 YFSETQ come from the germline V gene. The CDR3 length is 15 residues. This chain's CDR3 is CASSLQTGTANEQFF. The DNA for the CDR3 is TGCGCCAGCAGCTTGCAGACAGGGACGGCCAATGAGCAGTTCTTC.

This chain connects TRBV2 to TRBJ2-7; 10 bases fit TRBD2. CDR1 SNHLY and CDR2 FYNNEI come from the germline V gene. The CDR3 consists of 15 residues. V gave up 5 bases and J gave up 3 bases; unmatched junction bases: 7. CDR3 sequence reads: CASSLLAGNVYEQYF. CDR3 in DNA: TGTGCCAGCAGTCTACTAGCGGGAAATGTCTACGAGCAGTACTTC.

This clone is classed as medium-sized by frequency. V is TRBV19 and J is TRBJ2-7; possible D gene TRBD2, 9 bases. The V gene lost 6 bases and the J gene lost 7 bases, with 16 bases spanning the gap. Germline V CDR1 and CDR2: LNHDA, SQIVND (reference sequence). This CDR3 comprises 13 residues. CDR3 DNA: TGTGCCAGTAGCCCTAGCGGGGACAGGGAGCAGTACTTC. As protein: CASSPSGDREQYF.

The chain combines TRBV7-6 with TRBJ1-5; 9 bases are a match to TRBD1. Germline V gene sequence: CDR1 SGHVS, CDR2 FNYEAQ. J was trimmed by 9 bases and V by 4 bases; bases with no gene match: 13. The CDR3 sequence is 16 residues long. The CDR3 protein is CASSSRPGQGIGPQHF. The CDR3, as DNA: TGTGCCAGCAGCTCCCGACCGGGACAGGGTATAGGGCCCCAGCATTTT.

Of note for this clone: At one end the junction does not follow the germline gene, possibly because of a read error. This chain uses TRBV15 with TRBJ1-2; D gene ambiguous. The CDR3 covers 14 residues. The germline V gene encodes CDR1 LNHNV and CDR2 YYDKDF (reference sequence). This CDR3 is CAASRVPPIHGYTF. The CDR3 DNA sequence: TGTGCCGCCAGCAGAGTTCCCCCTATCCATGGCTACACCTTC.

This chain links TRBV7-3 with TRBJ2-5; weak D call: TRBD1 (5 bases). V lost 0 bases to trimming and J lost 11 bases, with 13 bases between them. CDR1 is SGHTA and CDR2 is FQGTGA in the germline V gene. The CDR3 consists of 13 residues. The CDR3 DNA is TGTGCCAGCAGCTTAACGGGGCTAGGGCAGCAGTACTTC. Translated, it gives CASSLTGLGQQYF. Together with reference TRBV7-3 and TRBJ2-5, the CDR3 gives the full variable domain: GAGVSQTPSNKVTEKGKYVELRCDPISGHTALYWYRQSLGQGPEFLIYFQGTGAADDSGLPNDRFFAVRPEGSVSTLKIQRTERGDSAVYLCASSLTGLGQQYFGPGTRLLVL.

This chain links TRBV5-1 with TRBJ2-5; D is possibly TRBD1 (6 bases). V was cut by 4 bases and J by 1 base, with 17 bases left in between. The CDR3 is 16 amino acids. CDR1 is SGHRS, CDR2 YFSETQ, per germline. CDR3 DNA: TGCGCCAGCAGCAGCGGACAGACAATTGCCCAAGAGACCCAGTACTTC. This gives the protein CASSSGQTIAQETQYF.

The V gene is TRBV7-9, the J gene TRBJ2-2, with 13 bases lining up with TRBD2. Germline V lookup: CDR1 SEHNR, CDR2 FQNEAQ (reference sequence). This CDR3 is 14 amino acids long. V was pared by 6 bases and J by 7 bases, with 2 bases of the junction left unmatched. CDR3 sequence: CASRGLAGFGELFF. CDR3 in DNA: TGTGCCAGCAGGGGACTAGCGGGATTCGGGGAGCTGTTTTTT.

This chain links TRBV29-1 with TRBJ1-2, with 10 bases lining up with TRBD1. V was pared by 3 bases and J by 6 bases, with 1 base of the junction left unmatched. This CDR3 is 12 amino acids long. Germline assignment: CDR1 SQVTM and CDR2 ANQGSEA. CDR3 DNA: TGCAGCGTTGAGGACAGGGGGGATGGCTACACCTTC. Its translation: CSVEDRGDGYTF. Full variable domain (rest looked up from reference TRBV29-1 and TRBJ1-2): SAVISQKPSRDICQRGTSLTIQCQVDSQVTMMFWYRQQPGQSLTLIATANQGSEATYESGFVIDKFPISRPNLTFSTLTVSNMSPEDSSIYLCSVEDRGDGYTFGSGTRLTVV.

J is TRBJ2-7 and V is TRBV15; D not certain. CDR3 length: 13 amino acids. Germline-derived CDR1 and CDR2 are LNHNV and YYDKDF (reference sequence). The V end was cut by 4 bases, the J end by 1 base, with 8 bases between. The CDR3 spells CATSIFTSYEQYF. In DNA, the CDR3 is TGTGCCACCAGCATATTCACATCCTACGAGCAGTACTTC.